The entry that follows covers one T cell receptor (beta chain) sequence. Germline V gives CDR1 LNHDA, CDR2 SQIVND (reference sequence). The CDR3 loop spans 13 amino acids. Trimming took 3 bases from V and 5 from J, leaving 8 bases between them. The record originates from a study of neurological immune-mediated disorders. TCRdb reprocessed the 5' RACE reads with MiXCR, giving one entry per CDR3 protein. Found here are 20,000 or so distinct CDR3 sequences, 15% of them singletons; the top ten hold approximately 15%. Sequences were obtained from PBMCs. This receptor was taken from a female donor with HTLV-1-associated myelopathy (HAM/TSP). The chain links TRBV19 to TRBJ2-4; D is uncertain. The CDR3, as DNA: TGTGCCAGTAGTATGGGTTGGGAAAACATTCAGTACTTC. It encodes CASSMGWENIQYF.